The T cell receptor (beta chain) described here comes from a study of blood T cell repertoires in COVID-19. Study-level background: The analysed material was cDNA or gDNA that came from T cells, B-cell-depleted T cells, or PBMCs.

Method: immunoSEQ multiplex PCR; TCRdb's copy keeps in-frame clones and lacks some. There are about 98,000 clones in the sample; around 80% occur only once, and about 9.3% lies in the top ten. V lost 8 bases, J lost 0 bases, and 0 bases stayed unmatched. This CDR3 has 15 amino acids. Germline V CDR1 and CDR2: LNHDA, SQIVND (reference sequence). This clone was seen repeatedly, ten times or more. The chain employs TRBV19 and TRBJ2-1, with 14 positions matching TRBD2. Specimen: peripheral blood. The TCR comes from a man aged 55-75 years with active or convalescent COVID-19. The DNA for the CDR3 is TGTGCCAGTGGGACTAGCGGGAGCTCCTACAATGAGCAGTTCTTC. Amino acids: CASGTSGSSYNEQFF. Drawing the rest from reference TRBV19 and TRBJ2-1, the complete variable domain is DGGITQSPKYLFRKEGQNVTLSCEQNLNHDAMYWYRQDPGQGLRLIYYSQIVNDFQKGDIAEGYSVSREKKESFPLTVTSAQKNPTAFYLCASGTSGSSYNEQFFGPGTRLTVL.